This TCR beta chain came from a study of identical twins. Whole-study results and caveats: Alpha sequences out of frame and shared by twins had excess low generation probability. Memory repertoires showed no such pattern, whereas abundant cord blood beta clonotypes carried fewer insertions.

Each CDR3 protein gets one entry after TCRdb re-called the 5' RACE reads with MiXCR. This sample has some 790,000 distinct CDR3 sequences, with 18% found just once. V lost 4 bases and J 7 bases, leaving 7 bases between the germline ends. The CDR3 spans 12 residues. As regards this clonotype: The antigen remains unidentified.

The same data also went into a second study, on T cells expressing NK-cell markers. From that study: The CD3+CD56-NKG2C+ fraction of several donors was also led by these clonotypes. Expanded NKG2C+ T cell clones had unclear HCMV specificity.

Sequencing input: PBMCs. The receptor was derived from a young woman in good health. The chain joins TRBV12-3 or TRBV12-4 to TRBJ2-2, with D tentatively TRBD1 (5 bases). CDR3 residues: CASSSGYGELFF. CDR3 DNA sequence: TGTGCCAGCAGTTCAGGGTACGGGGAGCTGTTTTTT.